The TCR beta chain under discussion was sequenced for a study of T cell changes during pregnancy in multiple sclerosis. Method: immunoSEQ multiplex PCR; TCRdb's copy keeps in-frame clones and lacks some. The table lists tens of thousands of clones, almost 95% of them singletons, with approximately 2.1% in the top ten. The length of the CDR3 is 14 residues. Germline assignment: CDR1 SEHNR and CDR2 FQNEAQ (reference sequence). J was trimmed by 2 bases and V by 4 bases; bases with no gene match: 3. This material consisted of peripheral blood, taken before pregnancy. The rearrangement joins TRBV7-9 to TRBJ2-3, with 7 nucleotides matching TRBD1. This TCR derives from a female donor with multiple sclerosis, enrolled in a pregnancy study. As DNA, the CDR3 is TGTGCCAGCAGCTACACAGGGGACACAGATACGCAGTATTTT. This codes for CASSYTGDTDTQYF.